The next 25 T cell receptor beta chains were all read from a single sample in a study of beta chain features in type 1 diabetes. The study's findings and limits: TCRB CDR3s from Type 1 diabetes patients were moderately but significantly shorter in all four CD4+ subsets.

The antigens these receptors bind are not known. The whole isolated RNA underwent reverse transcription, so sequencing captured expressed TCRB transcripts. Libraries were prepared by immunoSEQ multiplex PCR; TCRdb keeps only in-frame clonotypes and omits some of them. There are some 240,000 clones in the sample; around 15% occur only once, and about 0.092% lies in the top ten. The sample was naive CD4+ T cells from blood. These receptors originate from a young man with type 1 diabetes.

The CDR3 sequence is CATSDGHAKETQYF. DNA of the CDR3: TGTGCCACCAGCGACGGACACGCGAAGGAGACCCAGTACTTC. The chain uses TRBV15 and TRBJ2-5; possible D gene TRBD1, 5 bases. CDR3 length equals 14 residues. V lost 5 bases and J 5 bases, leaving 15 bases between the germline ends. Germline V gene sequence: CDR1 LNHNV, CDR2 YYDKDF (reference sequence).

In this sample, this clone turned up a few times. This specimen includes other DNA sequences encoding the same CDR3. CDR3 in amino acids: CASSQDQGYEQYF. The CDR3 nucleotides are TGCGCCAGCAGCCAAGATCAAGGCTACGAGCAGTACTTC. V usage is TRBV4-3 and J usage is TRBJ2-7, with D unclear. The CDR3 sequence is 13 residues long. The V gene lost 0 bases and the J gene lost 3 bases, with 6 bases spanning the gap. Germline CDR1 LGHNA, CDR2 YSLEER.

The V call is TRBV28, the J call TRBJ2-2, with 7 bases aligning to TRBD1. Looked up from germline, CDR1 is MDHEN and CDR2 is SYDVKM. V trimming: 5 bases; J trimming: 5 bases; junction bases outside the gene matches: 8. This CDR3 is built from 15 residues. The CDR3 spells CASSRTGVKTGELFF. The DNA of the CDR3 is TGTGCCAGCAGTCGAACAGGGGTGAAGACCGGGGAGCTGTTTTTT.

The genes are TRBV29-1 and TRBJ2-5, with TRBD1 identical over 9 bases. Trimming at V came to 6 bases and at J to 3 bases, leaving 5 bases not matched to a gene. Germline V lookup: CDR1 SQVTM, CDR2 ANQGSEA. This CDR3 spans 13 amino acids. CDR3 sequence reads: CSVSTGGEETQYF. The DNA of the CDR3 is TGCAGCGTGAGTACAGGGGGCGAAGAGACCCAGTACTTC.

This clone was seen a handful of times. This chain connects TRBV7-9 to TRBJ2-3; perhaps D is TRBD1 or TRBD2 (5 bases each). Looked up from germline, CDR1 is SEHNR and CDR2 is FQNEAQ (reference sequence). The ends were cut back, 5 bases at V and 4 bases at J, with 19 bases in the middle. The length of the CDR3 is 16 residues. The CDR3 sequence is CASSPGLGTVSDTQYF. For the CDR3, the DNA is TGTGCCAGCAGCCCCGGGCTGGGGACCGTTTCAGATACGCAGTATTTT.

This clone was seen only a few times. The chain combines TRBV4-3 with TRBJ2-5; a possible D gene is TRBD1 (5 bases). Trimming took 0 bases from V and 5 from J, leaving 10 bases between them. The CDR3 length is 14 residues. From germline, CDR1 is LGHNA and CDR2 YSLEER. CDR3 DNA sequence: TGCGCCAGCAGCCAAGATTCAGGGCGGGAGACCCAGTACTTC. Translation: CASSQDSGRETQYF.

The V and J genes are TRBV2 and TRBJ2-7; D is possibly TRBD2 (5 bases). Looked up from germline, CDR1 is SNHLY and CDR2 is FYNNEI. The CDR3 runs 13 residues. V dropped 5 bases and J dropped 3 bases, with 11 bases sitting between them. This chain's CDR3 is CASSPGLFYEQYF. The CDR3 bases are TGTGCCAGCAGTCCCGGACTTTTCTACGAGCAGTACTTC.

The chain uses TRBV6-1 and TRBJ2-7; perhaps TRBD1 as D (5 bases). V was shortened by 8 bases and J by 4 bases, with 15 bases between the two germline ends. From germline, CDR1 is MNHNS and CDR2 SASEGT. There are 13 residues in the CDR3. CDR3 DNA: TGTGCCAGCTTGGAAAGGGGTTATTACGAGCAGTACTTC. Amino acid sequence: CASLERGYYEQYF.

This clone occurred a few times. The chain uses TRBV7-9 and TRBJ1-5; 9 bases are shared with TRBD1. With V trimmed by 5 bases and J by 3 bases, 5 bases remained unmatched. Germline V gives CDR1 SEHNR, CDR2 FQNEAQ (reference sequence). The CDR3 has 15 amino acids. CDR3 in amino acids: CASSPTGGLNQPQHF. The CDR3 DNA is TGTGCCAGCAGCCCTACAGGGGGCCTCAATCAGCCCCAGCATTTT.

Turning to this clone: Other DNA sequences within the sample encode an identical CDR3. CDR3 in DNA: TGCAGCGTGGGGGGACTTCTGAACACTGAAGCTTTCTTT. Protein product: CSVGGLLNTEAFF. This chain joins TRBV29-1 and TRBJ1-1, with D perhaps matching TRBD1 (5 bases). The V end was cut by 6 bases, the J end by 0 bases, with 11 bases between. Germline CDR1 reads SQVTM; CDR2 reads ANQGSEA. The CDR3 spans 13 residues.

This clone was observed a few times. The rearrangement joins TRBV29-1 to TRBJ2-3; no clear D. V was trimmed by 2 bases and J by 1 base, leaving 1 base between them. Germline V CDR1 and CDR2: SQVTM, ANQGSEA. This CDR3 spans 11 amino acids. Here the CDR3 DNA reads TGCAGCGTTGAACGCACAGATACGCAGTATTTT. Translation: CSVERTDTQYF.

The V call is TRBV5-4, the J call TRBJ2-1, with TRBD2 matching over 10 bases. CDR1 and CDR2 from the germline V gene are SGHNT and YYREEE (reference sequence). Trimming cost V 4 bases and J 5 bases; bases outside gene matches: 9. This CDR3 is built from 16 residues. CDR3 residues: CASSRPTSGINNEQFF. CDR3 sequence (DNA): TGTGCCAGCAGCCGTCCTACTAGCGGGATAAACAATGAGCAGTTCTTC.

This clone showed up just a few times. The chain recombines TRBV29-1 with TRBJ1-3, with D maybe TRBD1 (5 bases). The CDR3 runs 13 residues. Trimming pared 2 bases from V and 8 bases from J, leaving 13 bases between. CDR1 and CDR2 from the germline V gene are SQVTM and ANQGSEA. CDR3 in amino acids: CSVEPLTGYTIYF. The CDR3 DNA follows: TGCAGCGTTGAACCTCTAACAGGTTACACCATATATTTT.

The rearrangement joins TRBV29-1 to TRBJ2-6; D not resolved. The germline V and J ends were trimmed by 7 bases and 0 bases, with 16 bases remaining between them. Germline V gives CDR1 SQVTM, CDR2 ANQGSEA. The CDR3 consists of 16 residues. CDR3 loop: CSGPRERLSGANVLTF. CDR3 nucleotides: TGCAGCGGCCCTAGAGAGAGACTCTCTGGGGCCAACGTCCTGACTTTC.

CDR3 DNA: TGCGCCAGCAGACAGTTTCAAGAGACCCAGTACTTC. Protein sequence: CASRQFQETQYF. The chain has TRBV5-1 and TRBJ2-5, with unresolved D. The V gene lost 5 bases and the J gene lost 2 bases, with 7 bases spanning the gap. The CDR3 length is 12 residues. Germline assignment: CDR1 SGHRS and CDR2 YFSETQ.

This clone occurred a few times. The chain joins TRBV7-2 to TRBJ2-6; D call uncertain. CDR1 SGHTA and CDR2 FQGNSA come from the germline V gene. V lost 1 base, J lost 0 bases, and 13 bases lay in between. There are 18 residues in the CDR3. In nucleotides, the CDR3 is TGTGCCAGCAGCTTAGTGGTACAGATAGTCTCTGGGGCCAACGTCCTGACTTTC. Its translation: CASSLVVQIVSGANVLTF. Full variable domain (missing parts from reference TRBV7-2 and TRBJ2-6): GAGVSQSPSNKVTEKGKDVELRCDPISGHTALYWYRQSLGQGLEFLIYFQGNSAPDKSGLPSDRFSAERTGGSVSTLTIQRTQQEDSAVYLCASSLVVQIVSGANVLTFGAGSRLTVL.

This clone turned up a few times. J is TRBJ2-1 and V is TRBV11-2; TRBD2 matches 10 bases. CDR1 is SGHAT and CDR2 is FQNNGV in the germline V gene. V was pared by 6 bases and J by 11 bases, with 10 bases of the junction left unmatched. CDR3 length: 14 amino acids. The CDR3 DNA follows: TGTGCCAGCAGTTCACTAGTAGCGGGAGGTAAGCAGTTCTTC. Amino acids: CASSSLVAGGKQFF.

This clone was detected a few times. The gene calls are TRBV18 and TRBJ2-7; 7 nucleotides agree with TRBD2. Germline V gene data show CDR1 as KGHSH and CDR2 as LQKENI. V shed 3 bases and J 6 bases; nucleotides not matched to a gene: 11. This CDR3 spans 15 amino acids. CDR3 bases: TGTGCCAGCTCACCCCGGGAGGTACGGTCACTCGAGCAGTACTTC. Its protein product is CASSPREVRSLEQYF.

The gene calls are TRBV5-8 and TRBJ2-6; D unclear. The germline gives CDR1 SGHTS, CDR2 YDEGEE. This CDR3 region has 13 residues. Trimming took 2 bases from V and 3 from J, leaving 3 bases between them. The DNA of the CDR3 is TGTGCCAGCAGCTTCTTTGGGGCCAACGTCCTGACTTTC. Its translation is CASSFFGANVLTF.

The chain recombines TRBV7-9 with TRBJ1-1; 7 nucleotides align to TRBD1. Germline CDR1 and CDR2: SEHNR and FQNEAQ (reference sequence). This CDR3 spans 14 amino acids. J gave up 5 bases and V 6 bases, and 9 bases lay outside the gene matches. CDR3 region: CASRPATGATEAFF. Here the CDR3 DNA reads TGTGCCAGCAGACCCGCTACAGGGGCTACTGAAGCTTTCTTT.

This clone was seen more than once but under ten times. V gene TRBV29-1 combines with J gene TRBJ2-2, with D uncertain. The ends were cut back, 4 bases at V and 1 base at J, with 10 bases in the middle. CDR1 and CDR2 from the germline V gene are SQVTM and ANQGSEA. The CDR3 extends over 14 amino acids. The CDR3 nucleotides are TGCAGCGTTGCCCTACTGGAGAACACCGGGGAGCTGTTTTTT. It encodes CSVALLENTGELFF.

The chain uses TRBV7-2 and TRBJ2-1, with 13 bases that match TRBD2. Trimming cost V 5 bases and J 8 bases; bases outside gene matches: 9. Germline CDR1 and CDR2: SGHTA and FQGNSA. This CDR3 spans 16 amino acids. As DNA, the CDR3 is TGTGCCAGCAGCCTAGGACTAGCGGGAGTGTATTATGAGCAGTTCTTC. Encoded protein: CASSLGLAGVYYEQFF.

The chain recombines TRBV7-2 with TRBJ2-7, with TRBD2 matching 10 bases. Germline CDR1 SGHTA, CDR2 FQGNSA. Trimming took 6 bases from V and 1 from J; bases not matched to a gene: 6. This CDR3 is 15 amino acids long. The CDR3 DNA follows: TGTGCCAGCAGACCGGGACTAGCGAATTCCTACGAGCAGTACTTC. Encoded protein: CASRPGLANSYEQYF.

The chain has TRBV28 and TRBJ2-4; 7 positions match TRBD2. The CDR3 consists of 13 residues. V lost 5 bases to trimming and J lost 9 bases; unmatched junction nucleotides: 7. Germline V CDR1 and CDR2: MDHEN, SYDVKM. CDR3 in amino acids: CASSPSGWSIQYF. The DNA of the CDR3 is TGTGCCAGCAGTCCTAGCGGCTGGAGCATTCAGTACTTC. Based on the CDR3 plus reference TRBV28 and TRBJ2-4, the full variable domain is DVKVTQSSRYLVKRTGEKVFLECVQDMDHENMFWYRQDPGLGLRLIYFSYDVKMKEKGDIPEGYSVSREKKERFSLILESASTNQTSMYLCASSPSGWSIQYFGAGTRLSVL.

The CDR3 sequence is CSVEGMRVNTEAFF. The CDR3 DNA sequence: TGCAGCGTTGAAGGAATGCGCGTGAACACTGAAGCTTTCTTT. The chain uses TRBV29-1 and TRBJ1-1; unclear D gene. The CDR3 sequence is 14 residues long. V dropped 1 base and J dropped 0 bases, with 9 bases sitting between them. Germline V lookup: CDR1 SQVTM, CDR2 ANQGSEA.